The source of this T cell receptor beta chain is a study of CD8 T cells in ankylosing spondylitis. Ten or more counts support this clonotype. Its antigen is not identified. Trimming cost V 7 bases and J 6 bases, with 19 bases left between them. Germline V lookup: CDR1 SQVTM, CDR2 ANQGSEA. The CDR3 has 14 residues. Findings of the study overall: In the blood and synovial fluid of reactive arthritis, some motif variants had been previously reported. Disease-linked clones reportedly showed significant enrichment in matched ankylosing spondylitis synovial fluid.

Quantitative 5'-RACE was performed with molecular barcodes, and it yielded the TCR beta libraries. TCRdb itself ran the 5' RACE reads through MiXCR, one entry per CDR3 protein. The table includes about 250,000 distinct CDR3 sequences, approximately 30% detected once. Input material: blood, either unsorted or a sorted T cell fraction (not recorded which). The chain couples TRBV29-1 to TRBJ2-1; maybe TRBD1 (6 bases). This clonotype was sampled from a male donor with ankylosing spondylitis or in good health (not recorded which). The CDR3: CSASEGTGSNEQFF. The CDR3 DNA reads as TGCAGCGCCTCTGAGGGTACAGGGAGCAATGAGCAGTTCTTC.